This T cell receptor beta chain was captured in a study of post-analysis software for immune sequencing data. Study details: Included among the disease courses, which were recorded for the cohort, were relapsing-remitting, secondary progressive and progressive-relapsing multiple sclerosis.

The TCR beta cDNA libraries contained unique molecular identifiers. One entry per CDR3 protein, called by TCRdb with MiXCR from the PCR reads. The profile shows about 560,000 distinct CDR3 sequences, 44% of them singletons. Worth noting for this clonotype: Antigen: not known.

Regarding the study as a whole: Compared against controls, patients with multiple sclerosis displayed significantly lower normalized Chao1 diversity.

Sequencing was done on a sample of blood. This TCR came from a girl between 10 and 17 years old with multiple sclerosis.

The CDR3 here is CASSSITGGSRAEAFF. CDR3 DNA sequence: TGTGCCAGCAGCTCAATTACGGGAGGCTCAAGGGCTGAAGCTTTCTTT. The V and J genes are TRBV11-3 and TRBJ1-1; unclear D gene. CDR1 and CDR2 (germline): SGHNT, YENEEA. Trimming left V 4 bases short and J 6 bases short, with 21 bases between. The CDR3 runs to 16 residues.